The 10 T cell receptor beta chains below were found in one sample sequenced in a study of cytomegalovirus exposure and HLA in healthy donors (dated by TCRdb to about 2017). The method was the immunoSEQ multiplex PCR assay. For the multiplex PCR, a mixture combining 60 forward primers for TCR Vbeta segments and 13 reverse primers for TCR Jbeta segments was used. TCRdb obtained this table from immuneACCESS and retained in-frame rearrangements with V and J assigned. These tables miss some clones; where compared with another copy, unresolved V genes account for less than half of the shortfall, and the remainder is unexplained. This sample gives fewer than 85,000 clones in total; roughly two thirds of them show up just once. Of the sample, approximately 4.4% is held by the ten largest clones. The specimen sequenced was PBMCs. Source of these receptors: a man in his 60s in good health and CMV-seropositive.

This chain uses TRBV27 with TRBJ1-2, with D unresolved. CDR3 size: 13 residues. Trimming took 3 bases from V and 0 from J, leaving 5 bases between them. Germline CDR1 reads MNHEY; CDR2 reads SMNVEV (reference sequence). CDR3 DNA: TGTGCCAGCAGTTTCGCAGCTAACTATGGCTACACCTTC. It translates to CASSFAANYGYTF.

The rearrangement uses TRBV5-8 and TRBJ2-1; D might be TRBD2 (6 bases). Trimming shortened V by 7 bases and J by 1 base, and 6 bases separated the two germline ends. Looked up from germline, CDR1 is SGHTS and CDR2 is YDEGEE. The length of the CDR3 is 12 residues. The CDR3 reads CASGTSYNEQFF. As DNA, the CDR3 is TGTGCCAGCGGGACTTCCTACAATGAGCAGTTCTTC.

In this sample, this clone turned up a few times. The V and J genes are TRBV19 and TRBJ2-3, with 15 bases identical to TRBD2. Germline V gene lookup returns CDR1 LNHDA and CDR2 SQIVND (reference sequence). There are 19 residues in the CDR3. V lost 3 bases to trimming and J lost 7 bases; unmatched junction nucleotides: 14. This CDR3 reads CASSMRGTSGGSWENTQYF. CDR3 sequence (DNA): TGTGCCAGTAGTATGCGAGGGACTAGCGGGGGGTCCTGGGAGAATACGCAGTATTTT.

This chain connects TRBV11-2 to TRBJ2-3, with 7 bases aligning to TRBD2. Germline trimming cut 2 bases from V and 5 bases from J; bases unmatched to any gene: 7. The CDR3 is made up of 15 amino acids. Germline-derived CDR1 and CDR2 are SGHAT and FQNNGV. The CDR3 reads CASSLSSSGGDTQYF. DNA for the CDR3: TGTGCCAGCAGCTTATCCTCTTCGGGGGGAGATACGCAGTATTTT.

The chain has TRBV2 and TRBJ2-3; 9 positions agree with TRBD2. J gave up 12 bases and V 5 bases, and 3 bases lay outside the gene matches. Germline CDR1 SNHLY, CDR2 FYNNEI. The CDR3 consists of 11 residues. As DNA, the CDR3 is TGTGCCAGCAGTATAGCGGGGGCCCAGTATTTT. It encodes CASSIAGAQYF.

CDR3 DNA sequence: TGTGCCAGCAGAACTTCGCACGGGACACCGAGCTTAAACGAGCAGTACTTC. Translating it yields CASRTSHGTPSLNEQYF. The chain carries TRBV28 and TRBJ2-7, with D possibly TRBD1 on 6 matching bases. Germline-derived CDR1 and CDR2 are MDHEN and SYDVKM. V was trimmed by 6 bases and J by 5 bases, leaving 26 bases between them. The CDR3 covers 17 residues.

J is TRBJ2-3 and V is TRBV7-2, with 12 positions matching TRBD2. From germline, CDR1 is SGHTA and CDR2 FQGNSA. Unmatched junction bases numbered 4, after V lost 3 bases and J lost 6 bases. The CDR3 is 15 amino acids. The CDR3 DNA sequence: TGTGCCAGCAGCTTGACTAGCGGGAGTTGGGATACGCAGTATTTT. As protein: CASSLTSGSWDTQYF.

Written as DNA, the CDR3 is TGTGCCAGCAGCTACTTTTACAATGAGCAGTTCTTC. It encodes CASSYFYNEQFF. This chain uses TRBV11-1 with TRBJ2-1; D not resolved. The V and J ends lost 4 bases and 4 bases respectively, with 5 bases between them. Germline loops: CDR1 SGHAT, CDR2 FQDESV (reference sequence). The length of the CDR3 is 12 residues. The full variable domain, with the rest looked up from reference TRBV11-1 and TRBJ2-1, is EAEVAQSPRYKITEKSQAVAFWCDPISGHATLYWYRQILGQGPELLVQFQDESVVDDSQLPKDRFSAERLKGVDSTLKIQPAELGDSAMYLCASSYFYNEQFFGPGTRLTVL.

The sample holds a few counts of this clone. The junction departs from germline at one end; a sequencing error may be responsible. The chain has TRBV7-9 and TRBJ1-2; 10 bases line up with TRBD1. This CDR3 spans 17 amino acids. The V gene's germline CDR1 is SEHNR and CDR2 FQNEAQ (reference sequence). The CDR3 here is CSSSTWDRGIPLYGYTF. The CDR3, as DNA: TGTTCCAGCAGCACTTGGGACAGGGGAATTCCACTTTATGGCTACACCTTC.

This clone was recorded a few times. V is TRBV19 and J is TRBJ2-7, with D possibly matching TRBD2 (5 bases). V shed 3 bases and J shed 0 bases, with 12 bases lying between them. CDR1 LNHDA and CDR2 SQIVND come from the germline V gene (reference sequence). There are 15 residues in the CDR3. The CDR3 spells CASSITSSSSYEQYF. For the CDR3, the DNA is TGTGCCAGTAGTATTACTAGTTCGTCCTCCTACGAGCAGTACTTC.